The 6 T cell receptor beta chains reported below all come from one sample, sequenced in a study of blood T cells in healthy people across ages. With a J-beta primer mix and a sample-barcoded 5' primer, a second PCR ran roughly 6 to 11 cycles. TCRdb recomputed calls from the 5' RACE reads with MiXCR, one row per CDR3 protein. The table shows 600,000 to 1,000,000 distinct CDR3 sequences, with 20% to 25% occurring only once. These data were also filed under a second study, of T cells of mothers and their children.

The sequenced sample was blood. The origin of the receptors is a boy aged 5-17 years in good health.

This clonotype was detected only a few times. The chain is built from TRBV28 and TRBJ2-5; perhaps D is TRBD1 or TRBD2 (5 bases each). Trimming took 6 bases from V and 2 from J, leaving 13 bases between them. The CDR3 consists of 14 residues. Per germline, CDR1 MDHEN and CDR2 SYDVKM. The CDR3 DNA reads TGTGCCAGCAGGGGACCTGGTTTACAAGAGACCCAGTACTTC. Protein sequence: CASRGPGLQETQYF.

With respect to this clonotype: At one of its ends the junction is not consistent with the germline gene, which may arise from a read error. J is TRBJ1-2 and V is TRBV4-1, with a tentative D call TRBD1 (6 bases). The CDR3 length is 15 residues. Per the germline V gene, CDR1 is MGHRA and CDR2 is YSYEKL. The CDR3 coding sequence is TGCGCCAGCAGCCAAGCCCTACAGGGACACTATGGCTACGCCTTC. It is translated as CASSQALQGHYGYAF.

Details on this clonotype: A much larger clone sits a single nucleotide away, making a read error possible. The J gene is TRBJ2-7, the V gene TRBV6-6; TRBD1 aligns across 10 bases. The germline gives CDR1 MNHNY, CDR2 SVGAGI (reference sequence). This CDR3 region has 16 residues. The CDR3 loop reads CASSYLGTGVLGEQCF. DNA for the CDR3: TGTGCCAGCAGTTACTTGGGGACAGGGGTTCTTGGCGAGCAGTGCTTC.

The CDR3 nucleotides are TGCGCCAGCAGCCCCGGGACAGGGGAATGGAATACGCAGTATTTT. Translation: CASSPGTGEWNTQYF. The chain has TRBV5-1 and TRBJ2-3; TRBD1 matches at 10 bases. Per the germline V gene, CDR1 is SGHRS and CDR2 is YFSETQ. The V gene end was trimmed by 4 bases and the J gene end by 7 bases; junction bases not matched to a gene: 9. This CDR3 has 15 residues.

CDR3 sequence: CASSLIDYNEKLFF. The CDR3 bases are TGTGCCAGCAGCTTAATAGACTACAATGAAAAACTGTTTTTT. The chain couples TRBV7-9 to TRBJ1-4; no clear D gene. Germline V gene sequence: CDR1 SEHNR, CDR2 FQNEAQ (reference sequence). The CDR3 loop spans 14 amino acids. V was pared by 2 bases and J by 5 bases, with 9 bases between.

This sequence joins TRBV20-1 and TRBJ2-1; D is possibly TRBD1 (7 bases). Trimming stripped 6 bases from V and 3 bases from J, with 21 bases between. The V gene's germline CDR1 is DFQATT and CDR2 SNEGSKA (reference sequence). The CDR3 runs 16 residues. CDR3 in DNA: TGCAGTGCGGGAACCCAGGAGGGGGCCCTCTACAATGAGCAGTTCTTC. Its protein product is CSAGTQEGALYNEQFF.